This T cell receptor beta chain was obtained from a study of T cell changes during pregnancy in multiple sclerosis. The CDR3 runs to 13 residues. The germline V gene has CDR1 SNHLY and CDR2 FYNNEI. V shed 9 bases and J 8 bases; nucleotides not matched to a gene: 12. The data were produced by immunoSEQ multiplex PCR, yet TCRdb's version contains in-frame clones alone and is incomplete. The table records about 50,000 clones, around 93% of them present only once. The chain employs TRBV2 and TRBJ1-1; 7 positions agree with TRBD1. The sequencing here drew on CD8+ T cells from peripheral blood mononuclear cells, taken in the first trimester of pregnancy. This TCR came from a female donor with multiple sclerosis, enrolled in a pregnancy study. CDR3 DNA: TGTGCCAGTACAGGGGAAATGGGGGCCGAAGCTTTCTTT. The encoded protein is CASTGEMGAEAFF.